Shown below are 2 T cell receptor beta chains from a single sample sequenced in a study of a mutant IDH1 vaccine in newly diagnosed glioma (TCRdb year 2021). This specimen's time point label, interpreted: baseline, week 1 (first vaccination visit). This specimen's treatment or condition label, interpreted: pre-vaccination baseline after standard-of-care therapy. Library method: the immunoSEQ multiplex PCR assay. TCRdb holds this immuneACCESS table with in-frame rearrangements only. Some clones are missing; in checked studies, unresolved V genes explain under half, and the rest has no known cause. The sample table lists 80,000 to 100,000 clones, 82% of them with a count of one. 4.5% to 5.5% of the sample rests with the top ten. The sequencing used PBMCs, collected from a glioma patient treated with radiotherapy, temozolomide or both. These receptors originate from a man aged 35-49 years with glioma. Some clones in this sample may be carry-over from other donors' samples.

The genes are TRBV13 and TRBJ1-2; TRBD1 matches 8 bases. Looked up from germline, CDR1 is PRHDT and CDR2 is FYEKMQ (reference sequence). The CDR3 is 18 amino acids. The trim removed 0 bases at V and 2 bases at J, leaving 11 bases unmatched. The CDR3 DNA sequence: TGTGCCAGCAGCTTAGGCCAAGGACAGGGTAACTCCAACTATGGCTACACCTTC. It codes for CASSLGQGQGNSNYGYTF.

The CDR3 loop reads CASSEGGGDYGYTF. The CDR3 nucleotides read TGTGCCAGCAGCGAGGGCGGGGGTGACTATGGCTACACCTTC. The chain uses TRBV9 and TRBJ1-2, with D perhaps matching TRBD1 (5 bases). Looked up from germline, CDR1 is SGDLS and CDR2 is YYNGEE. V dropped 3 bases and J dropped 3 bases, with 12 bases sitting between them. This CDR3 has 14 residues.